This entry is about one T cell receptor (beta chain). Its antigen is currently unknown. The source of the sample is a study of cytomegalovirus exposure and HLA in healthy donors. Across the whole study: Early released data had 65 million to 100 million unique TCRs, all coming from HLA-typed donors. Study-level points and caveats: When presence/absence was analysed, sequencing depth was taken to be roughly uniform across donors. Sequence variants that were highly shared formed a cluster that was likely a sequencing artifact. A link between a missense DCLRE1C variant and TCR beta V- and J-gene trimming emerged from a later analysis.

V was pared by 4 bases and J by 0 bases, with 7 bases between. This CDR3 has 12 amino acids. CDR1 GTSNPN and CDR2 SVGIG come from the germline V gene (reference sequence). A multiplex PCR was run with 60 Vbeta primers and 13 Jbeta primers. Assay: immunoSEQ multiplex PCR; the TCRdb copy retains only in-frame clones and omits some. The sample has about 80,000 clones, approximately 66% seen once; the top ten hold roughly 4%. Sequencing input: PBMCs. This TCR was recovered from a male donor in good health and CMV-seropositive. The rearrangement uses TRBV30 and TRBJ2-7, with D unclear. The DNA for the CDR3 is TGTGCCTGGAAGACACTCTCCTACGAGCAGTACTTC. It encodes CAWKTLSYEQYF.